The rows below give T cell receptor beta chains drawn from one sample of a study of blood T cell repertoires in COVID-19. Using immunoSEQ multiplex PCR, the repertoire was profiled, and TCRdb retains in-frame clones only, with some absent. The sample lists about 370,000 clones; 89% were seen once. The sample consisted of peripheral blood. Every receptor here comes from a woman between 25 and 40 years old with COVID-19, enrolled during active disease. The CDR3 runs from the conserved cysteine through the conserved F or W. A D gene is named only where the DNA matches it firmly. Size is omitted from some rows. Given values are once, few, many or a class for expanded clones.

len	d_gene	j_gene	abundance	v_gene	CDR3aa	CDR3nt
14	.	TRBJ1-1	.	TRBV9	CASSVRGFNTEAFF	TGTGCCAGCAGCGTTCGGGGATTTAACACTGAAGCTTTCTTT
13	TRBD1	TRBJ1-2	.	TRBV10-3	CATAPGQGDGYTF	TGTGCCACCGCGCCTGGACAGGGCGATGGCTACACCTTC
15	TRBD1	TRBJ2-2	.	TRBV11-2	CASSRLTGATGELFF	TGTGCCAGCAGCCGATTGACAGGGGCCACCGGGGAGCTGTTTTTT
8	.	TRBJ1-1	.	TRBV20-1	CSARRAFF	TGCAGTGCTAGACGGGCTTTCTTT
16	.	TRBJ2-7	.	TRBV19	CASSRVPQGLTYEQYF	TGTGCCAGTAGTAGGGTACCGCAGGGACTCACCTACGAGCAGTACTTC
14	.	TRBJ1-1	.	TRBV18	CASSPTGGDTEAFF	TGTGCCAGCTCACCGACAGGTGGGGACACTGAAGCTTTCTTT
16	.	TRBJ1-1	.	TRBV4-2	CASSRARGGSNTEAFF	TGTGCCAGCAGCCGAGCACGTGGAGGGAGTAACACTGAAGCTTTCTTT
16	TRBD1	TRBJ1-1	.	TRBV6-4	CASSPGTGGADTEAFF	TGTGCCAGCAGTCCCGGGACAGGGGGCGCGGACACTGAAGCTTTCTTT
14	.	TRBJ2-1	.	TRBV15	CATSRDIEGGEQFF	TGTGCCACCAGCAGAGATATAGAAGGGGGAGAGCAGTTCTTC
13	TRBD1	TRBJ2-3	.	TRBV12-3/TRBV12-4	CASSRTGSDTQYF	TGTGCCAGCAGTCGGACAGGGTCAGATACGCAGTATTTT
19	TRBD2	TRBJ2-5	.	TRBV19	CASSTGIGTSGGAGETQYF	TGTGCCAGTAGTACCGGAATCGGGACTAGCGGGGGGGCGGGAGAGACCCAGTACTTC
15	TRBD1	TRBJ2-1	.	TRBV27	CASSSTGGAYNEQFF	TGTGCCAGCAGTTCTACAGGGGGCGCTTACAATGAGCAGTTCTTC
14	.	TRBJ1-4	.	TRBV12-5	CASGIDSSNEKLFF	TGTGCTAGTGGTATAGACAGCTCTAATGAAAAACTGTTTTTT
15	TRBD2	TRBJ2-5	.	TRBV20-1	CSASDPSGSQETQYF	TGCAGTGCTAGTGACCCTAGCGGGAGCCAAGAGACCCAGTACTTC
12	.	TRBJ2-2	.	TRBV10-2	CASMAGTGELFF	TGCGCCAGCATGGCGGGGACCGGGGAGCTGTTTTTT
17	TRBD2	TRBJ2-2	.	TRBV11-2	CASSSRLAGGITGELFF	TGTGCCAGCAGCTCCCGACTGGCGGGAGGCATCACCGGGGAGCTGTTTTTT
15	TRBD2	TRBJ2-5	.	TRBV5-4	CASSGTSGGVETQYF	TGTGCCAGCAGCGGGACTAGCGGGGGGGTGGAGACCCAGTACTTC
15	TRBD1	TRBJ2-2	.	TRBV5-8	CASSGPGQAFGELFF	TGTGCCAGCAGCGGGCCGGGACAGGCTTTCGGGGAGCTGTTTTTT
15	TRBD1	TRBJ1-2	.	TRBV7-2	CASSPAGGTGTGYTF	TGTGCCAGCAGCCCCGCCGGGGGGACAGGGACTGGCTACACCTTC
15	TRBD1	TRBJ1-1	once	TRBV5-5	CASSLAGGQLTEAFF	TGTGCCAGCAGCTTGGCCGGGGGACAGCTCACTGAAGCTTTCTTT
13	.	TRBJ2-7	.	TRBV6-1	CASSDRGKYEQYF	TGTGCCAGCAGTGACAGGGGAAAGTACGAGCAGTACTTC
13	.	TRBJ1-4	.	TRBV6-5	CASRRGQNEKLFF	TGTGCCAGCAGGAGAGGACAGAATGAAAAACTGTTTTTT
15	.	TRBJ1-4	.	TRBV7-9	CASSLLSATNEKLFF	TGTGCCAGCAGCTTACTCTCGGCAACTAATGAAAAACTGTTTTTT
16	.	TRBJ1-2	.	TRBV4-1	CASSQPRTASNYGYTF	TGCGCCAGCAGCCAACCACGGACAGCATCGAACTATGGCTACACCTTC